This is a list of T cell receptor beta chains from one sample in a study of T cell changes during pregnancy in multiple sclerosis. Assay used: immunoSEQ multiplex PCR; TCRdb lists only in-frame clones, some missing. The table includes about 65,000 clones, roughly 92% detected once. Sample: CD8+ T cells from peripheral blood mononuclear cells, taken in the third trimester of pregnancy. These receptors all stem from a female donor in good health, enrolled as a control in a pregnancy study. Each CDR3 is given with its conserved first and last residue. A D gene is named only where the DNA matches it firmly. A clone size is listed for some rows: how often the clone was seen (once, few, many), or a class if it is expanded.

v_gene: TRBV5-6
abundance: NA
len: 15
d_gene: NA
j_gene: TRBJ1-2
CDR3aa: CASSRGGDPLGGYTF
CDR3nt: TGTGCCAGCAGCCGAGGTGGTGACCCCTTGGGTGGCTACACCTTC

v_gene: TRBV6-1
abundance: NA
len: 15
d_gene: NA
j_gene: TRBJ1-5
CDR3aa: CASSPRAQSGQPQHF
CDR3nt: TGTGCCAGCAGTCCCCGGGCCCAAAGCGGTCAGCCCCAGCATTTT

v_gene: TRBV5-6
abundance: NA
len: 17
d_gene: TRBD2
j_gene: TRBJ2-1
CDR3aa: CASSLDFAGGANNEQFF
CDR3nt: TGTGCCAGCAGCTTGGACTTCGCGGGGGGGGCGAACAATGAGCAGTTCTTC

v_gene: TRBV27
abundance: NA
len: 12
d_gene: NA
j_gene: TRBJ1-2
CDR3aa: CASGTTAPGYTF
CDR3nt: TGTGCCAGCGGAACGACAGCGCCTGGCTACACCTTC

v_gene: TRBV27
abundance: NA
len: 14
d_gene: TRBD1
j_gene: TRBJ1-1
CDR3aa: CASSRDSFNTEAFF
CDR3nt: TGTGCCAGCAGTCGGGACAGTTTTAACACTGAAGCTTTCTTT

v_gene: TRBV27
abundance: NA
len: 14
d_gene: NA
j_gene: TRBJ1-1
CDR3aa: CASSLFQGDTEAFF
CDR3nt: TGTGCCAGCAGTTTATTCCAAGGGGACACTGAAGCTTTCTTT

v_gene: TRBV4-3
abundance: NA
len: 16
d_gene: NA
j_gene: TRBJ2-7
CDR3aa: CASSQGRGAGSYEQYF
CDR3nt: TGCGCCAGCAGCCAAGGTCGAGGAGCTGGTTCCTACGAGCAGTACTTC

v_gene: TRBV6-6
abundance: NA
len: 15
d_gene: TRBD1
j_gene: TRBJ1-4
CDR3aa: CASSSRTGENEKLFF
CDR3nt: TGTGCCAGCAGTTCACGGACAGGGGAAAATGAAAAACTGTTTTTT

v_gene: TRBV5-4
abundance: NA
len: 15
d_gene: NA
j_gene: TRBJ1-1
CDR3aa: CASSLEFSGYTEAFF
CDR3nt: TGTGCCAGCAGCTTGGAGTTCAGCGGATACACTGAAGCTTTCTTT

v_gene: TRBV27
abundance: NA
len: 15
d_gene: TRBD2
j_gene: TRBJ2-3
CDR3aa: CASSFLAGGTDTQYF
CDR3nt: TGTGCCAGCAGTTTTCTGGCGGGGGGGACAGATACGCAGTATTTT

v_gene: TRBV4-2
abundance: NA
len: 17
d_gene: NA
j_gene: TRBJ1-5
CDR3aa: CASSQETNRGGYQPQHF
CDR3nt: TGTGCCAGCAGCCAAGAAACGAATAGAGGGGGATATCAGCCCCAGCATTTT

v_gene: TRBV27
abundance: NA
len: 15
d_gene: NA
j_gene: TRBJ1-1
CDR3aa: CASSLASAPNTEAFF
CDR3nt: TGTGCCAGCAGTTTAGCCAGTGCCCCGAACACTGAAGCTTTCTTT

v_gene: TRBV6-1
abundance: NA
len: 11
d_gene: NA
j_gene: TRBJ1-2
CDR3aa: CASSDTVGYTF
CDR3nt: TGTGCCAGCAGTGACACGGTTGGCTACACCTTC

v_gene: TRBV7-2
abundance: NA
len: 13
d_gene: NA
j_gene: TRBJ2-5
CDR3aa: CASSLLFQETQYF
CDR3nt: TGTGCCAGCAGCTTACTCTTTCAAGAGACCCAGTACTTC

v_gene: TRBV4-3
abundance: once
len: 12
d_gene: NA
j_gene: TRBJ1-1
CDR3aa: CASSHLDREAFF
CDR3nt: TGCGCCAGCAGCCATCTGGACAGAGAAGCTTTCTTT

v_gene: TRBV6-4
abundance: NA
len: 12
d_gene: NA
j_gene: TRBJ2-1
CDR3aa: CASRSSYNEQFF
CDR3nt: TGTGCCAGCAGGAGCTCCTACAATGAGCAGTTCTTC

v_gene: TRBV19
abundance: NA
len: 14
d_gene: TRBD1
j_gene: TRBJ2-5
CDR3aa: CASSIRDRGETQYF
CDR3nt: TGTGCCAGTAGTATCAGGGACAGGGGAGAGACCCAGTACTTC

v_gene: TRBV15
abundance: NA
len: 15
d_gene: TRBD1
j_gene: TRBJ1-2
CDR3aa: CATSRKTGDGYGYTF
CDR3nt: TGTGCCACCAGCAGAAAGACAGGGGATGGGTATGGCTACACCTTC

v_gene: TRBV19
abundance: medium-sized
len: 15
d_gene: NA
j_gene: TRBJ2-2
CDR3aa: CASIGKKGDTGELFF
CDR3nt: TGTGCCAGTATAGGGAAAAAAGGGGACACCGGGGAGCTGTTTTTT

v_gene: TRBV19
abundance: NA
len: 14
d_gene: NA
j_gene: TRBJ1-1
CDR3aa: CASSHGQMNTEAFF
CDR3nt: TGTGCCAGTAGTCATGGACAAATGAACACTGAAGCTTTCTTT

v_gene: TRBV27
abundance: NA
len: 15
d_gene: NA
j_gene: TRBJ2-7
CDR3aa: CASSFNGQASYEQYF
CDR3nt: TGTGCCAGCAGTTTTAATGGGCAGGCCTCCTACGAGCAGTACTTC

v_gene: TRBV5-8
abundance: NA
len: 15
d_gene: TRBD1
j_gene: TRBJ2-2
CDR3aa: CASSLVQGANGELFF
CDR3nt: TGTGCCAGCAGCTTGGTCCAGGGGGCTAACGGGGAGCTGTTTTTT

v_gene: TRBV7-9
abundance: NA
len: 12
d_gene: NA
j_gene: TRBJ1-3
CDR3aa: CASRTGGNTIYF
CDR3nt: TGTGCCAGCAGGACAGGTGGAAACACCATATATTTT

v_gene: TRBV4-3
abundance: NA
len: 13
d_gene: NA
j_gene: TRBJ2-5
CDR3aa: CASSQEEGETQYF
CDR3nt: TGCGCCAGCAGCCAAGAGGAGGGGGAGACCCAGTACTTC

v_gene: TRBV11-2
abundance: NA
len: 13
d_gene: TRBD1
j_gene: TRBJ1-1
CDR3aa: CASSWGQGLEAFF
CDR3nt: TGTGCCAGCAGCTGGGGACAGGGACTTGAAGCTTTCTTT

v_gene: TRBV4-3
abundance: NA
len: 18
d_gene: NA
j_gene: TRBJ2-1
CDR3aa: CASSPRHPSTGHYNEQFF
CDR3nt: TGCGCCAGCAGCCCGCGGCATCCCTCGACTGGCCATTACAATGAGCAGTTCTTC

v_gene: TRBV9
abundance: NA
len: 15
d_gene: NA
j_gene: TRBJ2-3
CDR3aa: CASSGGVGSADTQYF
CDR3nt: TGTGCCAGCAGCGGGGGAGTGGGATCGGCAGATACGCAGTATTTT

v_gene: TRBV5-1
abundance: NA
len: 11
d_gene: NA
j_gene: TRBJ2-1
CDR3aa: CASRRGEAQFF
CDR3nt: TGCGCCAGCAGACGCGGGGAGGCGCAGTTCTTC

v_gene: TRBV19
abundance: NA
len: 14
d_gene: NA
j_gene: TRBJ2-1
CDR3aa: CASSYPSAYNEQFF
CDR3nt: TGTGCCAGTAGTTATCCTAGCGCCTACAATGAGCAGTTCTTC

v_gene: TRBV18
abundance: NA
len: 18
d_gene: NA
j_gene: TRBJ2-7
CDR3aa: CASSLQIPRDSGAHEQYF
CDR3nt: TGTGCCAGCTCACTCCAGATTCCCCGGGACTCCGGCGCCCACGAGCAGTACTTC

v_gene: TRBV6-5
abundance: NA
len: 14
d_gene: TRBD1
j_gene: TRBJ1-1
CDR3aa: CASSYLGTATEAFF
CDR3nt: TGTGCCAGCAGTTACTTGGGGACAGCCACTGAAGCTTTCTTT

v_gene: TRBV27
abundance: once
len: 15
d_gene: TRBD2
j_gene: TRBJ2-1
CDR3aa: CASSPPGVAGVEQFF
CDR3nt: TGTGCCAGCAGTCCACCCGGGGTAGCGGGGGTTGAGCAGTTCTTC

v_gene: TRBV6-4
abundance: once
len: 14
d_gene: TRBD2
j_gene: TRBJ2-3
CDR3aa: CASSELAGSDTQYF
CDR3nt: TGTGCCAGCAGTGAACTAGCGGGGTCAGATACGCAGTATTTT

v_gene: TRBV27
abundance: NA
len: 15
d_gene: TRBD2
j_gene: TRBJ2-1
CDR3aa: CASSWGLAAHNEQFF
CDR3nt: TGTGCCAGCAGTTGGGGACTAGCGGCCCACAATGAGCAGTTCTTC

v_gene: TRBV5-1
abundance: NA
len: 16
d_gene: TRBD1
j_gene: TRBJ1-2
CDR3aa: CASSLVGQGPNYGYTF
CDR3nt: TGCGCCAGCAGCTTGGTAGGACAGGGACCTAACTATGGCTACACCTTC

v_gene: TRBV19
abundance: NA
len: 12
d_gene: NA
j_gene: TRBJ1-4
CDR3aa: CASTGATEKLFF
CDR3nt: TGTGCCAGTACGGGAGCCACCGAAAAACTGTTTTTT

v_gene: TRBV19
abundance: NA
len: 14
d_gene: TRBD1
j_gene: TRBJ1-2
CDR3aa: CASSPGDRGNGYTF
CDR3nt: TGTGCCAGTAGTCCCGGTGACAGGGGGAATGGCTACACCTTC

v_gene: TRBV27
abundance: NA
len: 14
d_gene: NA
j_gene: TRBJ2-3
CDR3aa: CASSSRGATDTQYF
CDR3nt: TGTGCCAGCAGTTCTCGGGGGGCCACAGATACGCAGTATTTT

v_gene: TRBV27
abundance: NA
len: 15
d_gene: NA
j_gene: TRBJ2-1
CDR3aa: CASSLGRGPYNEQFF
CDR3nt: TGTGCCAGCAGTTTGGGCAGGGGCCCCTACAATGAGCAGTTCTTC

v_gene: TRBV19
abundance: NA
len: 16
d_gene: TRBD1
j_gene: TRBJ1-6
CDR3aa: CASSMTGTENNSPLHF
CDR3nt: TGTGCCAGTAGTATGACCGGGACAGAGAATAATTCACCCCTCCACTTT

v_gene: TRBV7-9
abundance: NA
len: 16
d_gene: TRBD1
j_gene: TRBJ2-1
CDR3aa: CASSLWDRGIEHEQFF
CDR3nt: TGTGCCAGCAGCTTATGGGACAGGGGGATTGAACATGAGCAGTTCTTC

v_gene: TRBV12-2
abundance: NA
len: 16
d_gene: NA
j_gene: TRBJ2-5
CDR3aa: CASRLASRGSKETQYF
CDR3nt: TGTGCAAGTCGCTTAGCCTCCAGGGGTAGTAAAGAGACCCAGTACTTC

v_gene: TRBV11-3
abundance: once
len: 14
d_gene: NA
j_gene: TRBJ1-1
CDR3aa: CASSLGAANTEAFF
CDR3nt: TGTGCCAGCAGCTTAGGGGCAGCAAACACTGAAGCTTTCTTT

v_gene: TRBV19
abundance: NA
len: 13
d_gene: NA
j_gene: TRBJ1-2
CDR3aa: CASKIGGIVGYTF
CDR3nt: TGTGCCAGTAAGATTGGCGGTATTGTCGGCTACACCTTC

v_gene: TRBV5-1
abundance: NA
len: 14
d_gene: NA
j_gene: TRBJ1-4
CDR3aa: CASSLRAVNEKLFF
CDR3nt: TGCGCCAGCAGCTTGAGAGCTGTTAATGAAAAACTGTTTTTT

v_gene: TRBV29-1
abundance: NA
len: 13
d_gene: NA
j_gene: TRBJ2-3
CDR3aa: CSVEIRDIYTQYF
CDR3nt: TGCAGCGTCGAAATTCGGGACATATATACGCAGTATTTT

v_gene: TRBV7-9
abundance: NA
len: 14
d_gene: NA
j_gene: TRBJ1-3
CDR3aa: CASSARGSGNTIYF
CDR3nt: TGTGCCAGCAGCGCCCGGGGTTCTGGAAACACCATATATTTT

v_gene: TRBV7-2
abundance: NA
len: 15
d_gene: TRBD1
j_gene: TRBJ1-1
CDR3aa: CASSLGDRPGTEAFF
CDR3nt: TGTGCCAGCAGCCTAGGGGACAGGCCGGGCACTGAAGCTTTCTTT

v_gene: TRBV11-2
abundance: NA
len: 17
d_gene: NA
j_gene: TRBJ1-6
CDR3aa: CASSDREGLPYNSPLHF
CDR3nt: TGTGCCAGCAGCGATAGGGAGGGGCTCCCCTATAATTCACCCCTCCACTTT

v_gene: TRBV7-3
abundance: NA
len: 13
d_gene: NA
j_gene: TRBJ1-1
CDR3aa: CASSPLVNTEAFF
CDR3nt: TGTGCCAGCAGCCCCCTTGTGAACACTGAAGCTTTCTTT

v_gene: TRBV19
abundance: NA
len: 14
d_gene: NA
j_gene: TRBJ1-1
CDR3aa: CASSITRARTEAFF
CDR3nt: TGTGCCAGTAGTATAACCAGGGCGAGGACTGAAGCTTTCTTT

v_gene: TRBV27
abundance: NA
len: 16
d_gene: TRBD1
j_gene: TRBJ1-5
CDR3aa: CASRPTGAASYQPQHF
CDR3nt: TGTGCCAGCAGGCCTACAGGGGCCGCCTCGTATCAGCCCCAGCATTTT

v_gene: TRBV27
abundance: NA
len: 15
d_gene: TRBD1
j_gene: TRBJ2-2
CDR3aa: CASSRTGGGTGELFF
CDR3nt: TGTGCCAGCAGCAGGACAGGGGGAGGAACCGGGGAGCTGTTTTTT

v_gene: TRBV30
abundance: NA
len: 13
d_gene: NA
j_gene: TRBJ2-1
CDR3aa: CAWSAQAYNEQFF
CDR3nt: TGTGCCTGGAGCGCCCAGGCCTACAATGAGCAGTTCTTC

v_gene: TRBV9
abundance: NA
len: 15
d_gene: TRBD2
j_gene: TRBJ2-5
CDR3aa: CASSVELAVGETQYF
CDR3nt: TGTGCCAGCAGCGTAGAACTAGCGGTAGGGGAGACCCAGTACTTC

v_gene: TRBV7-7
abundance: NA
len: 16
d_gene: TRBD2
j_gene: TRBJ2-2
CDR3aa: CAIGLAGVSNTGELFF
CDR3nt: TGTGCCATCGGACTAGCGGGGGTATCGAACACCGGGGAGCTGTTTTTT

v_gene: TRBV7-9
abundance: NA
len: 15
d_gene: NA
j_gene: TRBJ1-5
CDR3aa: CASSSQTDSNQPQHF
CDR3nt: TGTGCCAGCAGCTCCCAGACAGATAGCAATCAGCCCCAGCATTTT

v_gene: TRBV4-3
abundance: NA
len: 15
d_gene: NA
j_gene: TRBJ2-3
CDR3aa: CASSDRTRGADTQYF
CDR3nt: TGCGCCAGCAGCGACAGAACCAGGGGGGCAGATACGCAGTATTTT

v_gene: TRBV27
abundance: NA
len: 12
d_gene: NA
j_gene: TRBJ2-3
CDR3aa: CASKASSDTQYF
CDR3nt: TGTGCCAGCAAAGCTAGCAGTGATACGCAGTATTTT